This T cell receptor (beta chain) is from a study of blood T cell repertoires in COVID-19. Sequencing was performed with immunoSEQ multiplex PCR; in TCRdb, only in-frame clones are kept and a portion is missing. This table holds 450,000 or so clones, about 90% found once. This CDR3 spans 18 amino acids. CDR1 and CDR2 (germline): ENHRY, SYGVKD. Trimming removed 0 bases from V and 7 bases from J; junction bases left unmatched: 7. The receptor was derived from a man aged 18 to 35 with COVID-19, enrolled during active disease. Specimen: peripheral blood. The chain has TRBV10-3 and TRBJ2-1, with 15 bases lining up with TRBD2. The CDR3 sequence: CAISESGTSGGPRNEQFF. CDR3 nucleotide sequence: TGTGCCATCAGTGAGTCTGGGACTAGCGGGGGGCCTAGGAATGAGCAGTTCTTC.